This T cell receptor (beta chain) appears in the sequencing data of a study of tumor and adjacent non-tumor tissue in lung cancer. Findings of the study overall: Tumor repertoires had a smaller top 100 clone share than normal lung.

The CDR3 consists of 13 residues. This sample's RNA came from whole unsorted tissue. This non-tumor lung sample came from over 3 cm beyond the tumor edge. The library came from three nested PCR rounds adapted from ARM-PCR protocols. TCRdb called the multiplex PCR reads again in MiXCR, with one record for every CDR3 protein. The sample lists 70,000 to 90,000 distinct CDR3 sequences; approximately 81% were seen once. Comments on this clonotype: As yet, its antigen is unknown. A much larger clone differs from this one at a single base, so this may be a read error.

Sequencing was performed on distant non-tumor lung tissue. The gene calls are TRBV12-3 or TRBV12-4 and TRBJ1-2; D is unclear. The receptor's source is a man in his fifties or sixties with non-small cell lung cancer. Written as DNA, the CDR3 is TGTGCCACCAGTTTAGTCCGAGGCTATGGCTACACCTTC. Translating gives CATSLVRGYGYTF.